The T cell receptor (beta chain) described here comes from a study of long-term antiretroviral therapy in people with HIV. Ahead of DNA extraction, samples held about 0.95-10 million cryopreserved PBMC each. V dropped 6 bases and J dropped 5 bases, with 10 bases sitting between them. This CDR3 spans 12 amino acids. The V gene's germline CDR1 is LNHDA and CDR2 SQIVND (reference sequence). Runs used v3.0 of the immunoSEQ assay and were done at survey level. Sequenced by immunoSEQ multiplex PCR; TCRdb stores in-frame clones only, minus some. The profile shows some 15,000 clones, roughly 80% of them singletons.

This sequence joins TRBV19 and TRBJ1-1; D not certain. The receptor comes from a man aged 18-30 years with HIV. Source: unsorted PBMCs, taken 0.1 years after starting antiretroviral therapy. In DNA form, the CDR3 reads TGTGCCAGTAGCCCTCCCGGTACTGAAGCTTTCTTT. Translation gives CASSPPGTEAFF.